This T cell receptor beta chain was documented in a study of Ad26.COV2.S vaccination and SARS-CoV-2 variants. Findings and caveats of the study: Across vaccine and placebo recipients, the breadth of non-spike TCRs was similar. There was reportedly substantial breadth in spike-specific CD8+ and CD4+ T cell responses after vaccination.

Sequencing used immunoSEQ multiplex PCR; TCRdb keeps in-frame clones, though not all of them. Here the sample spans 300,000 to 400,000 clones, just over 85% being singletons. Concerning this clone: Its target is unknown.

The treatment denotes: about 20 received Ad26.COV2.S at low or high dose, single or two shots; several received placebo; per-sample allocation not given. Collection of samples fell on day 63 after the first vaccine or placebo injection. The vaccine antigen was prefusion-stabilized Wuhan SARS-CoV-2 spike. Germline V gives CDR1 SGDLS, CDR2 YYNGEE. This CDR3 is built from 16 residues. V gave up 3 bases and J gave up 0 bases, with 14 bases separating them. Specimen: peripheral blood, collected in a trial of Ad26.COV2.S vaccine versus placebo. The source is a person aged 18-60 years who received the Ad26.COV2.S COVID-19 vaccine or a placebo. The chain links TRBV9 to TRBJ2-3; the D is unclear. CDR3 sequence: CASSGALITSTDTQYF. CDR3 nucleotides: TGTGCCAGCAGCGGGGCGCTTATAACTAGCACAGATACGCAGTATTTT. The full variable domain, rest sourced from reference TRBV9 and TRBJ2-3, is DSGVTQTPKHLITATGQRVTLRCSPRSGDLSVYWYQQSLDQGLQFLIQYYNGEERAKGNILERFSAQQFPDLHSELNLSSLELGDSALYFCASSGALITSTDTQYFGPGTRLTVL.